Listed here is a single T cell receptor beta chain. Its antigen remains unidentified. The sample comes from a study of CD8+CD57+ T cells in acquired aplastic anemia. For the study at large: Mean read depth for CD4+ cells from healthy donors was some 11 million. General study findings and limits: The study identified roughly 29 CD8+ CDR3 sequences shared by patients and controls. No significant patient-versus-control difference appeared in CD8+ Simpson's diversity.

Germline CDR1 reads SGDLS; CDR2 reads YYNGEE. Trimming left V 4 bases short and J 6 bases short, with 10 bases between. The CDR3 totals 12 residues. TCR beta VDJ and CDR3 were profiled, and genomic DNA was the template. TCRdb independently ran MiXCR on the reads; one entry per CDR3 protein. Of around 150,000 distinct CDR3 sequences listed, 41% were seen once; the top ten hold 8.4%. This receptor was taken from a human donor in good health, serving as a control. What was sequenced was sorted CD4+, CD8+, or CD8+CD57+ T cells (not recorded which) from PBMCs. The genes are TRBV9 and TRBJ1-2; TRBD1 might be the D (6 bases). CDR3 DNA: TGTGCCAGCAGCATTCACAGGGATGGCTACACCTTC. It yields the protein CASSIHRDGYTF.